The rows below give T cell receptor beta chains drawn from one sample of a study of T cell responses to AZD1222 COVID-19 vaccine. Assay used: immunoSEQ multiplex PCR; TCRdb lists only in-frame clones, some missing. The table includes tens of thousands of clones, around 87% detected once. The material was peripheral blood, obtained on day 0 of AZD1222 vaccination. These receptors originate from an adult in good health. CDR3s include the opening cysteine and the closing phenylalanine or tryptophan. A D gene is named only where the DNA matches it firmly. The size field is filled for only some rows; it gives once, few, many or a size class.

-,-,TRBV29-1,TRBJ1-1,CSVDRFTEAFF,TGCAGCGTTGACCGGTTCACTGAAGCTTTCTTT
-,TRBD1,TRBV23-1,TRBJ2-7,CASKTGLLPTYEQYF,TGCGCCAGCAAGACAGGGTTGTTACCCACCTACGAGCAGTACTTC
-,-,TRBV19,TRBJ1-1,CASRWGTPNTEAFF,TGTGCCAGTAGATGGGGGACACCGAACACTGAAGCTTTCTTT
few,-,TRBV27,TRBJ1-2,CASSLGPANYGYTF,TGTGCCAGCAGCCTAGGGCCCGCTAACTATGGCTACACCTTC
-,TRBD1,TRBV29-1,TRBJ2-6,CSVSTGLGAGANVLTF,TGCAGCGTCTCGACAGGGTTGGGAGCGGGGGCCAACGTCCTGACTTTC
-,TRBD2,TRBV7-2,TRBJ2-1,CASSLGIRGGPLFF,TGTGCCAGCAGCCTAGGGATACGGGGGGGCCCCCTGTTCTTC
-,TRBD1,TRBV5-1,TRBJ1-1,CASRQGHEAFF,TGCGCCAGCCGACAGGGTCATGAAGCTTTCTTT
-,TRBD1,TRBV9,TRBJ2-3,CASSALQGPDTQYF,TGTGCCAGCAGCGCCCTACAGGGGCCAGATACGCAGTATTTT
-,-,TRBV2,TRBJ1-5,CASSVAGARQPQHF,TGTGCCAGCAGTGTCGCGGGGGCAAGGCAGCCCCAGCATTTT
-,-,TRBV6-2/TRBV6-3,TRBJ1-2,CASSYSNYGYTF,TGTGCCAGCAGTTACAGCAACTATGGCTACACCTTC
-,-,TRBV6-5,TRBJ1-2,CASSYSQGYGYTF,TGTGCCAGCAGTTACAGCCAGGGCTATGGCTACACCTTC
-,TRBD1,TRBV6-5,TRBJ2-2,CASIGVQGVTGELFF,TGTGCCAGCATAGGTGTACAGGGGGTCACCGGGGAGCTGTTTTTT
-,-,TRBV7-2,TRBJ1-1,CASSLARSSGDTEAFF,TGTGCCAGCAGCTTAGCGAGGTCCTCTGGGGACACTGAAGCTTTCTTT
-,TRBD1,TRBV7-2,TRBJ2-5,CASSSRPFSRDRSWETQYF,TGTGCCAGCAGCTCGCGGCCCTTTTCCCGGGACAGATCGTGGGAGACCCAGTACTTC
-,-,TRBV5-5,TRBJ1-5,CASSFDPDKLHQPQHF,TGTGCCAGCAGCTTTGACCCGGATAAGCTCCATCAGCCCCAGCATTTT
-,-,TRBV6-5,TRBJ1-2,CASSYLGGNYGYTF,TGTGCCAGCAGTTACTTGGGAGGGAACTATGGCTACACCTTC
-,-,TRBV29-1,TRBJ2-2,CSVEGGDPVNTGELFF,TGCAGCGTTGAAGGTGGCGATCCGGTCAACACCGGGGAGCTGTTTTTT
-,-,TRBV18,TRBJ1-2,CASSPGTVAYGYTF,TGTGCCAGCTCACCGGGGACGGTTGCCTATGGCTACACCTTC
-,-,TRBV30,TRBJ1-1,CAWSVVGRGNTEAFF,TGTGCCTGGAGCGTCGTGGGACGGGGTAACACTGAAGCTTTCTTT
-,TRBD1,TRBV6-6,TRBJ2-1,CASRQGYNEQFF,TGTGCCAGCAGACAGGGGTACAATGAGCAGTTCTTC
few,-,TRBV9,TRBJ2-1,CASSVATNFGEQFF,TGTGCCAGCAGCGTAGCTACGAACTTCGGTGAGCAGTTCTTC
-,TRBD1,TRBV29-1,TRBJ1-4,CSVGGQVEDNKEKLFF,TGCAGCGTCGGAGGACAGGTAGAGGACAATAAGGAAAAACTGTTTTTT
once,TRBD1,TRBV24-1,TRBJ1-2,CATSDRGQGGNYGYTF,TGTGCCACCAGTGACCGGGGACAGGGGGGTAACTATGGCTACACCTTC
-,TRBD2,TRBV9,TRBJ2-7,CASSVGGLAGNYEQYF,TGTGCCAGCAGCGTAGGAGGACTAGCGGGGAACTACGAGCAGTACTTC
-,-,TRBV12-3/TRBV12-4,TRBJ2-2,CASKPTRAGELFF,TGTGCCAGCAAACCGACTCGGGCCGGGGAGCTGTTTTTT
-,-,TRBV4-3,TRBJ2-7,CASSRQDSQSSYEQYF,TGCGCCAGCAGCCGTCAGGACAGCCAAAGCTCCTACGAGCAGTACTTC
once,-,TRBV6-5,TRBJ1-1,CASRPSLGGTEAFF,TGTGCCAGCAGACCGAGCTTAGGGGGCACTGAAGCTTTCTTT
-,TRBD2,TRBV6-4,TRBJ2-1,CASTDSGGAYEQFF,TGTGCCAGCACCGATAGCGGGGGGGCCTATGAGCAGTTCTTC
-,TRBD1,TRBV27,TRBJ1-5,CASSLNYPTGVQPQHF,TGTGCCAGCAGTCTGAACTACCCGACAGGGGTACAGCCCCAGCATTTT
-,-,TRBV6-5,TRBJ2-2,CATTRDYTGELFF,TGTGCCACAACCCGGGACTACACCGGGGAGCTGTTTTTT